The subject of this entry is one T cell receptor (beta chain). Its antigen is unknown. The data originate from a study of identical twins. Study-level findings and limits: Zero-insertion analyses were open to partial confounding by invariant MAIT and iNKT cells.

Each cDNA held unique molecular identifiers, and template switching gave it a universal primer site. TCRdb reanalysed the 5' RACE reads using MiXCR and keeps one entry per CDR3 protein. In the table there are around 470,000 distinct CDR3 sequences, 14% of which are singletons. Germline V CDR1 and CDR2: SGHTA, FQGNSA. With V trimmed by 6 bases and J by 3 bases, 6 bases remained unmatched. This CDR3 spans 15 amino acids. These data were also reused for a study on yellow fever vaccine responses in identical twins.

The chain uses TRBV7-2 and TRBJ2-2; TRBD2 aligns across 8 bases. This sequence originates from a woman aged 18 to 35 in good health. Input material: CD4+ T cells sorted from blood. CDR3 sequence (DNA): TGTGCCAGCAGTCCTCCCGGGGGGGACACCGGGGAGCTGTTTTTT. Amino acid sequence: CASSPPGGDTGELFF.